Listed below are T cell receptor beta chains from one sample, sequenced in a study of T and B cells in COVID-19 patients. TCRdb processed the multiplex PCR reads anew with MiXCR; each CDR3 protein has one entry. The sample consists of some 16,000 distinct CDR3 sequences, under 30% of them appearing once. Sample: blood. These receptors all come from a human donor who had recovered from COVID-19. Each CDR3 is given with its conserved first and last residue. The order of the fields is D gene, clone size, J gene, V gene, CDR3 DNA, CDR3 protein. D genes are given only for firm matches. Clone size is given for some rows only: seen once, a few or many times, or a class if the clone is expanded.

-,-,TRBJ2-3,TRBV20-1,TGCAGTGCTAGAGAGAGTCTTGGAAATACGCAGTATTTT,CSARESLGNTQYF
-,many,TRBJ2-2,TRBV18,TGTGCCAGCTCAGGGCAGTCGGGCACCGGGGAGCTGTTTTTT,CASSGQSGTGELFF
TRBD2,many,TRBJ2-3,TRBV18,TGTGCCAGCTCACCCCTAGCGGGGGCGGCGGGAGATACGCAGTATTTT,CASSPLAGAAGDTQYF
TRBD2,many,TRBJ2-7,TRBV18,TGTGCCAGCTCACCTTCGACTAGCGGTTTCTCCTACGAGCAGTACTTC,CASSPSTSGFSYEQYF
TRBD1,-,TRBJ1-2,TRBV5-6,TGTGCCAGCAGCCCCGAGGGACAGGGACTTTACGGCTACACCTTC,CASSPEGQGLYGYTF
-,few,TRBJ1-5,TRBV6-1,TGTGCCAGCAGTGAATGGCGAGAGCCCGGGGGCAATCAGCCCCAGCATTTT,CASSEWREPGGNQPQHF
TRBD1,medium-sized,TRBJ2-2,TRBV19,TGTGCCAGTAGCACCACAGGGGCCGGGGAGCTGTTTTTT,CASSTTGAGELFF
-,medium-sized,TRBJ2-7,TRBV19,TGTGCCAGTAGTAAACGAGGGGCGCGCTACGAGCAGTACTTC,CASSKRGARYEQYF
-,-,TRBJ2-7,TRBV5-4,TGTGCCAGCAGCTTGGGTCGGGCTTCCTACGAGCAGTACTTC,CASSLGRASYEQYF
TRBD1,-,TRBJ1-1,TRBV20-1,TGCAGTGCTAGTCGGACAGGGGGCAACACTGAAGCTTTCTTT,CSASRTGGNTEAFF
-,few,TRBJ1-3,TRBV12-3/TRBV12-4,TGTGCCAGCAGCCCTCCACCTAATGGAAACACCATATATTTT,CASSPPPNGNTIYF
TRBD1,-,TRBJ1-2,TRBV29-1,TGCAGCGGCCGGGACAGCCACTATGGCTACACCTTC,CSGRDSHYGYTF
TRBD1,-,TRBJ2-1,TRBV7-2,TGTGCCAGCAGCCGACAGGGGGGCGAATACAATGAGCAGTTCTTC,CASSRQGGEYNEQFF
-,-,TRBJ2-1,TRBV18,TGTGCCAGCTCACCACCCGCGAGGGGGGCGGGGGAACACAATGAGCAGTTCTTC,CASSPPARGAGEHNEQFF
-,few,TRBJ2-1,TRBV11-2,TGTGCCAGCAGCCTGGTCCGCAATGAGCAGTTCTTC,CASSLVRNEQFF
-,-,TRBJ1-2,TRBV7-9,TGTGCCAGCAGCTTACTAAACCGTCCGGAAGGCTACACCTTC,CASSLLNRPEGYTF
TRBD1,medium-sized,TRBJ2-5,TRBV27,TGTGCCAGCAGTTATATCCAGGGGGTCGGAGAGACCCAGTACTTC,CASSYIQGVGETQYF
TRBD2,-,TRBJ2-7,TRBV2,TGTGCCAGCATGGGGCGGGGGGATTTTAAGCAGTACTTC,CASMGRGDFKQYF
-,medium-sized,TRBJ1-5,TRBV19,TGTGCCAGTAGGGCGGACAATCAGCCCCAGCATTTT,CASRADNQPQHF
-,once,TRBJ2-5,TRBV20-1,TGCAGTGCTAGAAAGGACTCCAGGGAGACCCAGTACTTC,CSARKDSRETQYF
TRBD2,few,TRBJ2-5,TRBV10-3,TGTGCCATCAGTGACTTAGGGACTAGCGTAGAGACCCAGTACTTC,CAISDLGTSVETQYF
TRBD1,-,TRBJ1-3,TRBV18,TGTGCCAGCTCACCGACAGGGCCTGGAAACACCATATATTTT,CASSPTGPGNTIYF
-,few,TRBJ1-5,TRBV12-3/TRBV12-4,TGTGCCAGCAGTTTAGGACTCTCGGGTAATCAGCCCCAGCATTTT,CASSLGLSGNQPQHF
-,few,TRBJ1-5,TRBV6-2/TRBV6-3,TGTGCCACCCACGTAGCGGCCGGCCCAGCGAGCAATCAGCCCCAGCATTTT,CATHVAAGPASNQPQHF
-,-,TRBJ2-7,TRBV18,TGTGCCAGCTCAACACGGGGGATCAACGAGCAGTACTTC,CASSTRGINEQYF
TRBD1,many,TRBJ1-2,TRBV5-6,TGTGCCAGCAAAGAGACAGGGTCCTATGGCTACACCTTC,CASKETGSYGYTF
TRBD2,-,TRBJ2-5,TRBV20-1,TGCAGTGCTAGAAACATAGCGGGGGGCCAAGAGACCCAGTACTTC,CSARNIAGGQETQYF
TRBD1,-,TRBJ2-2,TRBV28,TGTGCCAGCAGTCCCCGGACAGGGCTAGGCGGGGAGCTGTTTTTT,CASSPRTGLGGELFF
-,many,TRBJ1-5,TRBV6-5,TGTGCCAGCAGTTACCAACTAGGGCAGCCCCAGCATTTT,CASSYQLGQPQHF
TRBD2,-,TRBJ2-5,TRBV13,TGTGCCAGCAGTCAGACCCCTAGCGGGGGAGAGACCCAGTACTTC,CASSQTPSGGETQYF
TRBD2,-,TRBJ2-5,TRBV7-9,TGTGCCAGCAGCTCCCTCAGACTAGCGGGGGGGGAGACCCAGTACTTC,CASSSLRLAGGETQYF
-,medium-sized,TRBJ2-7,TRBV19,TGTGCCAGTAGTCCCCAGGGATGGACCTACGAGCAGTACTTC,CASSPQGWTYEQYF
-,many,TRBJ1-5,TRBV6-5,TGTGCCAGCAGGGCCTGGGATGGCAATCAGCCCCAGCATTTT,CASRAWDGNQPQHF
-,medium-sized,TRBJ2-3,TRBV19,TGTGCCAGTAGAGGGGACTGGAGCGATACGCAGTATTTT,CASRGDWSDTQYF
-,many,TRBJ1-1,TRBV29-1,TGCAGCGTTAAACTCAGCAACACTGAAGCTTTCTTT,CSVKLSNTEAFF
-,few,TRBJ1-2,TRBV12-3/TRBV12-4,TGTGCCAGCACTACTTTGGCCGGGGGCGCAATCTATGGCTACACCTTC,CASTTLAGGAIYGYTF
TRBD2,few,TRBJ2-1,TRBV5-1,TGCGCCAGCACCCTTAGCGGGGGGGGGATGAATGAGCAGTTCTTC,CASTLSGGGMNEQFF
-,few,TRBJ1-1,TRBV11-1,TGTGCCAGCAGCTTCCAGACGAACACTGAAGCTTTCTTT,CASSFQTNTEAFF
TRBD2,few,TRBJ2-7,TRBV5-6,TGTGCCAGCAGCTTGGATACTAGCGGATCCTACGAGCAGTACTTC,CASSLDTSGSYEQYF
-,few,TRBJ1-5,TRBV5-5,TGTGCCAGCAGCTTCGATGACGGCCCATATCAGCCCCAGCATTTT,CASSFDDGPYQPQHF
-,-,TRBJ1-3,TRBV6-1,TGTGCCAGCAGTGACATGGGATCGGGAAACACCATATATTTT,CASSDMGSGNTIYF
-,-,TRBJ1-4,TRBV9,TGTGCCAGCAGCCCTAGGTGGGCAACTAATGAAAAACTGTTTTTT,CASSPRWATNEKLFF
TRBD2,-,TRBJ2-1,TRBV6-2/TRBV6-3,TGTGCCAGCAGTTACTCGGGGACTAGCGGGGGCCTCCGACCATCCTACAATGAGCAGTTCTTC,CASSYSGTSGGLRPSYNEQFF
-,-,TRBJ2-7,TRBV6-1,TGTGCCAGCAGTCCCGACTGGAGCTCCTACGAGCAGTACTTC,CASSPDWSSYEQYF
-,medium-sized,TRBJ1-4,TRBV6-5,TGTGCCAGCAGGACCAGGGACGGTGAAAAACTGTTTTTT,CASRTRDGEKLFF
-,few,TRBJ2-1,TRBV5-4,TGTGCCAGCAGCCAAAATAGTGAGCAGTTCTTC,CASSQNSEQFF
-,few,TRBJ1-4,TRBV12-3/TRBV12-4,TGTGCCAGCAGTCCGAGACGGTGGGCTAATGAAAAACTGTTTTTT,CASSPRRWANEKLFF
-,few,TRBJ1-2,TRBV18,TGTGCCAGCTCACTCACGGACAGCGCTAACTATGGCTACACCTTC,CASSLTDSANYGYTF
TRBD1,many,TRBJ1-5,TRBV19,TGTGCCAGTAGTTTGGGACAGCTTGGGAATCAGCCCCAGCATTTT,CASSLGQLGNQPQHF
-,medium-sized,TRBJ2-2,TRBV27,TGTGCCAGCAGTCCCCGAGACACCGGGGAGCTGTTTTTT,CASSPRDTGELFF
-,medium-sized,TRBJ1-4,TRBV19,TGTGCCAGTGGACATTGGAGACTGTTTTTT,CASGHWRLFF
-,-,TRBJ2-5,TRBV20-1,TGCAGTGCTAGAGATCCCGGGGAGACCCAGTACTTC,CSARDPGETQYF
-,-,TRBJ2-7,TRBV12-3/TRBV12-4,TGTGCCAGCAGTCCCCGACAGTACGAGCAGTACTTC,CASSPRQYEQYF